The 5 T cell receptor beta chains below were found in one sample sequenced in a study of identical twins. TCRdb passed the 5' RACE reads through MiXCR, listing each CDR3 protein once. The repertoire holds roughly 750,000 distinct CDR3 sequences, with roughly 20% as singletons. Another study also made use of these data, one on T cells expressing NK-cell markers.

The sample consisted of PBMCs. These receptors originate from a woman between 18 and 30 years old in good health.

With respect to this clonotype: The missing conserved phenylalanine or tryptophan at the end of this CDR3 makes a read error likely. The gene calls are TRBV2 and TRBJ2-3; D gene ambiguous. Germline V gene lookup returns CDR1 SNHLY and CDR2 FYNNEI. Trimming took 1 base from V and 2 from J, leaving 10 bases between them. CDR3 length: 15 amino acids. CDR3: CASSEEPRNTDTQYL. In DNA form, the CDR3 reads TGTGCCAGCAGTGAAGAACCACGAAACACAGATACGCAGTATCTT.

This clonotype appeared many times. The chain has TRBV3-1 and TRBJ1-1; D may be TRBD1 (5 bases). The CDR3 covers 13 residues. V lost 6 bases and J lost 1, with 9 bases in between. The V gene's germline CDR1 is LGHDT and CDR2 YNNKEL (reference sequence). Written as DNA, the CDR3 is TGTGCCAGCAGTAGGGGAGGGAACACTGAAGCTTTCTTT. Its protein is CASSRGGNTEAFF.

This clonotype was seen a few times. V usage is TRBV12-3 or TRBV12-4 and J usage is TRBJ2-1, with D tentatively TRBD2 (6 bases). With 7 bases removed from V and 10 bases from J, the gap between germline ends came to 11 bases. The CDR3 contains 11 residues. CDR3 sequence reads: CASTPREEQFF. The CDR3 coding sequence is TGTGCCAGCACCCCTCGGGAGGAGCAGTTCTTC.

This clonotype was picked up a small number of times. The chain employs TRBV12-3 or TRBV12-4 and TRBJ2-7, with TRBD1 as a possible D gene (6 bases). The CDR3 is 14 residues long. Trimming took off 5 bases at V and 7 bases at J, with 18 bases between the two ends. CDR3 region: CASSPATGRGEQYF. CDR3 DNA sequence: TGTGCCAGCAGTCCCGCGACAGGCCGGGGAGAGCAGTACTTC.

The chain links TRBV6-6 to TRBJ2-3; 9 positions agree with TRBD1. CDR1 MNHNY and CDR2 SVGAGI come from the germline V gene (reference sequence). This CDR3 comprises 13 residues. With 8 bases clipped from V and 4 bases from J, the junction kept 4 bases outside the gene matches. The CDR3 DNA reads TGTGCCAGCCACAGGGGGCCGGCAGATACGCAGTATTTT. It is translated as CASHRGPADTQYF.